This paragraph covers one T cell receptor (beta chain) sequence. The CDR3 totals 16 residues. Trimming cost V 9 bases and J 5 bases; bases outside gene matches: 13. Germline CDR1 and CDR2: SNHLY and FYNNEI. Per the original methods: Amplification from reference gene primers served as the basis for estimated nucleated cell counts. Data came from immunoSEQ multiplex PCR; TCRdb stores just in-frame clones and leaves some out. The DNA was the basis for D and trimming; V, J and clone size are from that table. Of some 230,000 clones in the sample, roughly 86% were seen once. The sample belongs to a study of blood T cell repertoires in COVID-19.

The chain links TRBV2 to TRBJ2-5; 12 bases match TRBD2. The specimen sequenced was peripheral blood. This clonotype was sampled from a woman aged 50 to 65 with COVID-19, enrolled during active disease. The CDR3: CASKYTLAGGGETQYF. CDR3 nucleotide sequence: TGTGCCAGTAAATACACACTAGCGGGGGGAGGCGAGACCCAGTACTTC. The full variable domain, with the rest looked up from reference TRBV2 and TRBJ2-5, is EPEVTQTPSHQVTQMGQEVILRCVPISNHLYFYWYRQILGQKVEFLVSFYNNEISEKSEIFDDQFSVERPDGSNFTLKIRSTKLEDSAMYFCASKYTLAGGGETQYFGPGTRLLVL.